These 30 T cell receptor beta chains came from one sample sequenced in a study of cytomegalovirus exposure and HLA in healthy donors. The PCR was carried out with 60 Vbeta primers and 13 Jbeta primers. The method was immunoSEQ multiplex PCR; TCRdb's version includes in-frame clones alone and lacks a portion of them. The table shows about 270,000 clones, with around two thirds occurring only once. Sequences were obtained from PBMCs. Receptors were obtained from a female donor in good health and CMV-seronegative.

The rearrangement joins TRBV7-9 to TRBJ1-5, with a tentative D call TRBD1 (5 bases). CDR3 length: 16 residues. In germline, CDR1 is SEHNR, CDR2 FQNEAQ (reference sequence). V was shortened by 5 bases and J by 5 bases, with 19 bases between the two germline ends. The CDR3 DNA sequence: TGTGCCAGCAGCCCCAAGGGGATGGCATGGGATCAGCCCCAGCATTTT. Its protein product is CASSPKGMAWDQPQHF.

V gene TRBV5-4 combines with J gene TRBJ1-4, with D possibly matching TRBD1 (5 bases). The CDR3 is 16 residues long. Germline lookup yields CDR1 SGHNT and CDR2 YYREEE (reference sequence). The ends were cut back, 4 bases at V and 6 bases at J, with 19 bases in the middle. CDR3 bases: TGTGCCAGCAGCGCCCTGGGGCCGGGTATCGATGAAAAACTGTTTTTT. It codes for CASSALGPGIDEKLFF.

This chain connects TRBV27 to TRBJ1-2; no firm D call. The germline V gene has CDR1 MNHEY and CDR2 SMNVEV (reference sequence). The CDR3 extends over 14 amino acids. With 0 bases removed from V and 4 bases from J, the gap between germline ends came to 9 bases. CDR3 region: CASSLSPQIYGYTF. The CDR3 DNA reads TGTGCCAGCAGTTTATCGCCCCAGATCTATGGCTACACCTTC.

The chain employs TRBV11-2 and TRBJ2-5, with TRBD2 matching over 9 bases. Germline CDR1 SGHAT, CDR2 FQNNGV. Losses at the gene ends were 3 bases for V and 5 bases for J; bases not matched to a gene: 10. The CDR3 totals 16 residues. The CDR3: CASSFGLAPRKETQYF. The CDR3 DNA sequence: TGTGCCAGCAGCTTCGGACTAGCGCCCAGAAAGGAGACCCAGTACTTC.

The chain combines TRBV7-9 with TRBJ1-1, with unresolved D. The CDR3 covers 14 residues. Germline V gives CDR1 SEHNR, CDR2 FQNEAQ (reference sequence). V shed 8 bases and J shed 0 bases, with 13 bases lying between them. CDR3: CASSRDILNTEAFF. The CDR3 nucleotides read TGTGCCAGCTCCCGAGACATCCTGAACACTGAAGCTTTCTTT.

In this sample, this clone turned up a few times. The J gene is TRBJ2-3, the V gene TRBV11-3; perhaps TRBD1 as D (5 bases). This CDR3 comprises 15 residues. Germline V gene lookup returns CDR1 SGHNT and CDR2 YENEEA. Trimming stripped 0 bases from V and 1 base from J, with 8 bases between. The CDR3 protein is CASSLDVRGTDTQYF. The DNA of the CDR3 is TGTGCCAGCAGCTTAGATGTCAGGGGCACAGATACGCAGTATTTT.

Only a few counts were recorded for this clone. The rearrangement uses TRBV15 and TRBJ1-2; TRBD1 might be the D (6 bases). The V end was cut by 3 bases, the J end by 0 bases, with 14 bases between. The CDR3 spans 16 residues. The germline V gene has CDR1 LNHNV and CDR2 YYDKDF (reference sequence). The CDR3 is CATSSLQGYSNYGYTF. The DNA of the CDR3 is TGTGCCACCAGCAGTTTACAGGGATATTCTAACTATGGCTACACCTTC.

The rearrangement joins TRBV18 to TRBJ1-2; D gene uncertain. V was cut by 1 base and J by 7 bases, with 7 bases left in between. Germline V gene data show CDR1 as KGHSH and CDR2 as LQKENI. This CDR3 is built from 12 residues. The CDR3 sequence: CASSPREGGYTF. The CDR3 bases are TGTGCCAGCTCACCACGCGAGGGTGGCTACACCTTC. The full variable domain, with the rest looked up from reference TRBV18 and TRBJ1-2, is NAGVMQNPRHLVRRRGQEARLRCSPMKGHSHVYWYRQLPEEGLKFMVYLQKENIIDESGMPKERFSAEFPKEGPSILRIQQVVRGDSAAYFCASSPREGGYTFGSGTRLTVV.

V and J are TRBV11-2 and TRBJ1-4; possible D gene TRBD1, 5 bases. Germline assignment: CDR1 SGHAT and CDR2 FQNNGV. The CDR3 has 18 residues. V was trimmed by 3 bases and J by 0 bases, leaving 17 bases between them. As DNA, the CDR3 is TGTGCCAGCAGCTTCGGTGGGGTCCGGGGGGCAACTAATGAAAAACTGTTTTTT. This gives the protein CASSFGGVRGATNEKLFF.

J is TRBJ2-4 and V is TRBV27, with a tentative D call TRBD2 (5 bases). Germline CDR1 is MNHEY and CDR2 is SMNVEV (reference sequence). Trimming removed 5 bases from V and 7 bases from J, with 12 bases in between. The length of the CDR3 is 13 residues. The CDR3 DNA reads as TGTGCCAGCAGTAGACTAAATGGGAACATTCAGTACTTC. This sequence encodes CASSRLNGNIQYF.

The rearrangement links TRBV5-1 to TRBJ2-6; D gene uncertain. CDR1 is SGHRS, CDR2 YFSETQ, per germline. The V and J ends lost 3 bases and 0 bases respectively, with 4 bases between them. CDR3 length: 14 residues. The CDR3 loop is CASSSNSGANVLTF. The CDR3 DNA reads TGCGCCAGCAGCTCCAACTCTGGGGCCAACGTCCTGACTTTC.

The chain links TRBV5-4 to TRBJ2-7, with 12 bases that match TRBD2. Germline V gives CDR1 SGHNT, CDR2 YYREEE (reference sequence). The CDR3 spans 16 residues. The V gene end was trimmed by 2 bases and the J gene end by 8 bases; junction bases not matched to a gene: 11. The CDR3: CASSLEGVLAGGKQYF. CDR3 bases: TGTGCCAGCAGCTTAGAGGGGGTACTAGCGGGAGGAAAGCAGTACTTC.

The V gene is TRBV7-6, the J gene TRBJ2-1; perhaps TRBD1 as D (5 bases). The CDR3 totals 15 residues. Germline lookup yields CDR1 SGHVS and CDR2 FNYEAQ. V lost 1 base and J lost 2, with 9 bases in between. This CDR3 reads CASSLGGLPYNEQFF. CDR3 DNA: TGTGCCAGCAGCTTAGGGGGCTTACCCTACAATGAGCAGTTCTTC.

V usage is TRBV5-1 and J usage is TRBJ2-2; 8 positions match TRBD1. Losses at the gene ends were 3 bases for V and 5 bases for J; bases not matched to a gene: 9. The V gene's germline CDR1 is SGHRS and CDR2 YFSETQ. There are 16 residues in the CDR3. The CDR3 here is CASSSRTGRGTGELFF. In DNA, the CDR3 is TGCGCCAGCAGCTCCCGGACAGGGAGAGGAACCGGGGAGCTGTTTTTT.

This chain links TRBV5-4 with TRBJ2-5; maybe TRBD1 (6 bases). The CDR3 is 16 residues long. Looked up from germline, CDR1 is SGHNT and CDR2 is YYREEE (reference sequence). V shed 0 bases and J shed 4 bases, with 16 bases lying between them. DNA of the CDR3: TGTGCCAGCAGCTTGGGAGGGGGAGTCCCGGGAGAGACCCAGTACTTC. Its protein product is CASSLGGGVPGETQYF.

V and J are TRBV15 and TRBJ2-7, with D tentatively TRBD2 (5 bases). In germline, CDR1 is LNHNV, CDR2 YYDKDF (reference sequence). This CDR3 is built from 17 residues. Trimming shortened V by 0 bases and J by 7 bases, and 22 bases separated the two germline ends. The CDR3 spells CATSRDLLAAQRSEQYF. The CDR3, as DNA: TGTGCCACCAGCAGAGATCTTCTGGCCGCCCAGCGGAGTGAGCAGTACTTC.

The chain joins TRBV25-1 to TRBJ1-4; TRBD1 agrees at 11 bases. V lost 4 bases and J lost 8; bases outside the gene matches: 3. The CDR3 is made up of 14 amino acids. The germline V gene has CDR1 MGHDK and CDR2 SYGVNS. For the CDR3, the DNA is TGTGCCAGCAGTGCGGGACAGGGGGTCGAAAAACTGTTTTTT. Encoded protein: CASSAGQGVEKLFF.

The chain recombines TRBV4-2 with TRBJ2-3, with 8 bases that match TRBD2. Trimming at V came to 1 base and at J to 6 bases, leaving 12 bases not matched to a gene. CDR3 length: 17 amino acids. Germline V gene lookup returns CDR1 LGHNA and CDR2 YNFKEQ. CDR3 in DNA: TGTGCCAGCAGCCAAGGGCAACAGGGACTAGGGGTGGATACGCAGTATTTT. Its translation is CASSQGQQGLGVDTQYF.

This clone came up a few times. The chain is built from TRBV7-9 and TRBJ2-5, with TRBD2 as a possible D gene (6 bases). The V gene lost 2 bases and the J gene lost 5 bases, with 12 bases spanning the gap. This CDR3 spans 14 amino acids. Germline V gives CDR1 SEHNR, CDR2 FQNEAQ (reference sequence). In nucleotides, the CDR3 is TGTGCCAGCAGCTTATCTTCGGGGGAGGAGACCCAGTACTTC. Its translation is CASSLSSGEETQYF.

This CDR3 is CSVLLGNTIYF. In DNA, the CDR3 is TGCAGTGTTTTACTTGGAAACACCATATATTTT. The gene calls are TRBV20-1 and TRBJ1-3; D call uncertain. Trimming pared 7 bases from V and 3 bases from J, leaving 7 bases between. CDR3 size: 11 residues. Germline values: CDR1 DFQATT, CDR2 SNEGSKA (reference sequence).

CDR3 in DNA: TGTGCCTGGAGGCTAACTAGCGGGAGGGACAGGAACATTCAGTACTTC. It specifies CAWRLTSGRDRNIQYF. The rearrangement uses TRBV30 and TRBJ2-4; TRBD2 aligns across 13 bases. Germline values: CDR1 GTSNPN, CDR2 SVGIG (reference sequence). Unmatched junction bases numbered 9, after V lost 3 bases and J lost 7 bases. The CDR3 loop spans 16 amino acids.

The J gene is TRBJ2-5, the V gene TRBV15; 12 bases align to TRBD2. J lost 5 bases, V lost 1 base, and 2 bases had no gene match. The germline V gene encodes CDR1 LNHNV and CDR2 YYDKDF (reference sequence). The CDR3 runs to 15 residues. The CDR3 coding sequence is TGTGCCACCAGCAGAGCGACTAGCGGGAGTGAGACCCAGTACTTC. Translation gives CATSRATSGSETQYF.

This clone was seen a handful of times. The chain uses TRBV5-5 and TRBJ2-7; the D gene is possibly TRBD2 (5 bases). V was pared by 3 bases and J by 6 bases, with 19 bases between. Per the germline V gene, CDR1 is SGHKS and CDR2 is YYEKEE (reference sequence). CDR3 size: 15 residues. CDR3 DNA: TGTGCCAGCAGCTGGACCGAGGTTGGGAGTGGCGAGCAGTACTTC. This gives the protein CASSWTEVGSGEQYF.

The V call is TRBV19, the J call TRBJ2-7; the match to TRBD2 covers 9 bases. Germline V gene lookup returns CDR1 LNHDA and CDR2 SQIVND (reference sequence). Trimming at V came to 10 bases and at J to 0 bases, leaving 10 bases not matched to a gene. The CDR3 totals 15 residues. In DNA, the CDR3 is TGTGCCACCCTAGGGAGACTAGCGGACTCCTACGAGCAGTACTTC. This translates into CATLGRLADSYEQYF.

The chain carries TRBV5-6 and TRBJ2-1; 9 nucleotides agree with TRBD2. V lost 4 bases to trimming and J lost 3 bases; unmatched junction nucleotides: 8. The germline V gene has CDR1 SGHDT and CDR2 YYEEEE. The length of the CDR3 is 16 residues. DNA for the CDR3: TGTGCCAGCAGCCTACGACTAGCGGATAACTACAATGAGCAGTTCTTC. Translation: CASSLRLADNYNEQFF.

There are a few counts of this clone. CDR3 in amino acids: CASSVPTSGRAYEQYF. The CDR3 nucleotides read TGTGCCAGCAGTGTCCCTACTAGCGGGAGGGCCTACGAGCAGTACTTC. The chain is built from TRBV6-1 and TRBJ2-7; 13 nucleotides align to TRBD2. V lost 4 bases and J lost 2; bases outside the gene matches: 5. The CDR3 consists of 16 residues. Germline V gene sequence: CDR1 MNHNS, CDR2 SASEGT.

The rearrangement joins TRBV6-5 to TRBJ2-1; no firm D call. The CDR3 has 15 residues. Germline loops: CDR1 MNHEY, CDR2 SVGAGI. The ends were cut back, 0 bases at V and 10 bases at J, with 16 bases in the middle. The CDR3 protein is CASSYSRSFKDEQFF. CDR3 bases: TGTGCCAGCAGTTACTCTAGGAGCTTCAAAGACGAGCAGTTCTTC.

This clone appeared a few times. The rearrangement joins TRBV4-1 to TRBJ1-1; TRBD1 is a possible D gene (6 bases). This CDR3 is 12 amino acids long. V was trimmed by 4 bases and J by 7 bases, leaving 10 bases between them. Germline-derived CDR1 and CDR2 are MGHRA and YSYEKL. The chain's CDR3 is CASSLAGDEAFF. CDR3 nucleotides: TGCGCCAGCAGCCTTGCAGGGGATGAAGCTTTCTTT.

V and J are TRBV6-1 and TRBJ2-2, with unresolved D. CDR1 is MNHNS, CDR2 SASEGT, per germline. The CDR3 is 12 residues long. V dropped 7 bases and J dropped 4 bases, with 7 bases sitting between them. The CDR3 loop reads CASTQITGELFF. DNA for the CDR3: TGTGCCAGCACACAAATCACCGGGGAGCTGTTTTTT.

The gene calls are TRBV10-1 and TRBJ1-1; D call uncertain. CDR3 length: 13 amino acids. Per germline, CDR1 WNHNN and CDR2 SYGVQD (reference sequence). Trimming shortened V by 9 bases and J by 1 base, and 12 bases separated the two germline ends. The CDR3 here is CASKDDKNTEAFF. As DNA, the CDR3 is TGCGCCAGTAAGGATGACAAGAACACTGAAGCTTTCTTT.